These 10 T cell receptor beta chains originate from one sample sequenced in a study of shared clonotypes between healthy human individuals. Assay: immunoSEQ multiplex PCR; the TCRdb copy retains only in-frame clones and omits some. Of hundreds of thousands of clones detected, around 67% appear once; the ten largest clones hold over 9%. The sample comprised memory CD4+ T cells sorted from blood. Subset in this sample: CD45RA-negative fraction. The receptors were sampled from a man between 25 and 39 years old in good health.

This clone was observed a handful of times. The chain joins TRBV19 to TRBJ2-7; D uncertain. Germline V gene data show CDR1 as LNHDA and CDR2 as SQIVND (reference sequence). The ends were cut back, 5 bases at V and 3 bases at J, with 8 bases in the middle. The CDR3 runs to 12 residues. The CDR3 DNA sequence: TGTGCCAGTAGTCAGCGAGGCTACGAGCAGTACTTC. Translation gives CASSQRGYEQYF.

The rearrangement links TRBV5-8 to TRBJ2-7; D gene uncertain. The ends were cut back, 4 bases at V and 9 bases at J, with 14 bases in the middle. This CDR3 region has 12 residues. Per germline, CDR1 SGHTS and CDR2 YDEGEE. CDR3 residues: CASSPARPRQYF. The CDR3 DNA sequence: TGTGCCAGCAGCCCTGCGAGGCCTAGGCAGTACTTC.

This chain joins TRBV29-1 and TRBJ1-1; TRBD1 is a possible D gene (6 bases). Deletions cut 1 base from V and 1 base from J, with 10 bases between. Germline V gene data show CDR1 as SQVTM and CDR2 as ANQGSEA. This CDR3 has 14 residues. The CDR3 DNA reads TGCAGCGTTGAAGCTTGGGGGGCGAACACTGAAGCTTTCTTT. Its protein product is CSVEAWGANTEAFF.

This clone showed up many times. The rearrangement links TRBV5-6 to TRBJ2-1; D unclear. The germline V gene encodes CDR1 SGHDT and CDR2 YYEEEE. The germline V and J ends were trimmed by 1 base and 5 bases, with 13 bases remaining between them. The CDR3 contains 15 residues. This chain's CDR3 is CASSLNPRGNNEQFF. The CDR3 coding sequence is TGTGCCAGCAGCTTGAACCCCCGTGGGAACAATGAGCAGTTCTTC.

The rearrangement uses TRBV28 and TRBJ1-2, with 8 bases identical to TRBD1. CDR1 MDHEN and CDR2 SYDVKM come from the germline V gene. The CDR3 covers 17 residues. The V gene end was trimmed by 6 bases and the J gene end by 0 bases; junction bases not matched to a gene: 12. The CDR3 region is CASRGQGRYSPNYGYTF. In DNA, the CDR3 is TGTGCCAGCAGAGGACAGGGACGGTATTCCCCTAACTATGGCTACACCTTC.

This clone was recorded at least ten times. The genes are TRBV19 and TRBJ2-7, with D perhaps matching TRBD1 (6 bases). Germline CDR1 is LNHDA and CDR2 is SQIVND (reference sequence). The CDR3 totals 11 residues. Deletions cut 8 bases from V and 4 bases from J, with 9 bases between. The CDR3 sequence is CASSQGYEQYF. CDR3 sequence (DNA): TGTGCCAGTTCTCAGGGGTACGAGCAGTACTTC.

The V call is TRBV18, the J call TRBJ1-2; D call uncertain. This CDR3 is 13 amino acids long. Germline V gene sequence: CDR1 KGHSH, CDR2 LQKENI. V dropped 2 bases and J dropped 4 bases, with 8 bases sitting between them. CDR3 sequence (DNA): TGTGCCAGCTCACCATCAGCTCCCTATGGCTACACCTTC. Translation gives CASSPSAPYGYTF.

This chain uses TRBV15 with TRBJ2-1; no clear D. Between the trimmed V and J ends, which lost 1 base and 0 bases, there was a span of 19 bases. Per germline, CDR1 LNHNV and CDR2 YYDKDF (reference sequence). This CDR3 has 19 amino acids. In DNA form, the CDR3 reads TGTGCCACCAGCAGAGCGCAGGTTACTTGGACCAACTCCTACAATGAGCAGTTCTTC. Translation gives CATSRAQVTWTNSYNEQFF.

This clone was found once. One end of the junction does not line up with germline, which may come from a read error. V gene TRBV2 combines with J gene TRBJ1-5; 7 bases line up with TRBD1. CDR1 is SNHLY, CDR2 FYNNEI, per germline. The CDR3 is made up of 13 amino acids. The CDR3: CVSSPGGGQPQHF. CDR3 coding DNA: TGTGTCAGCAGTCCAGGGGGAGGTCAGCCCCAGCATTTT.

This chain uses TRBV5-4 with TRBJ2-1, with 10 positions matching TRBD1. Germline V lookup: CDR1 SGHNT, CDR2 YYREEE (reference sequence). V was pared by 4 bases and J by 1 base, with 17 bases of the junction left unmatched. The CDR3 spans 20 residues. The CDR3 loop is CASSPSWTGGAVGSYNEQFF. DNA of the CDR3: TGTGCCAGCAGCCCCAGTTGGACAGGGGGAGCGGTGGGTTCCTACAATGAGCAGTTCTTC.